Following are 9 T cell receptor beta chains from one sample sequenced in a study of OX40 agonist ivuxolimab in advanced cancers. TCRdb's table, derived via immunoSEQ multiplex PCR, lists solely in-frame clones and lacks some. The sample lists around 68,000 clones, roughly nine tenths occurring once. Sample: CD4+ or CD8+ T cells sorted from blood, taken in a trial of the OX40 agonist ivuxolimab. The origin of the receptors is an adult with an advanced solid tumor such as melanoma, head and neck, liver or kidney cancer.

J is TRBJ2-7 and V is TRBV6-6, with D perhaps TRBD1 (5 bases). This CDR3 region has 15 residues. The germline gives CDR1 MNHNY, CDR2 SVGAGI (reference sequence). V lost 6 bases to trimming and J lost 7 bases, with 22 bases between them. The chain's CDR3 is CASSNPRQGLREQYF. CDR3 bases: TGTGCCAGCAGCAACCCCCGGCAGGGTTTAAGGGAGCAGTACTTC.

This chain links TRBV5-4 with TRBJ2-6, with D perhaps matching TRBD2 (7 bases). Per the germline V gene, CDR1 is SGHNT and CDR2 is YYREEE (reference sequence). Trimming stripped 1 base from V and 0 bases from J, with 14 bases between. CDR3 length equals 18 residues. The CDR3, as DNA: TGTGCCAGCAGCTTGTTCGGGGGGCAGGGCTCTGGGGCCAACGTCCTGACTTTC. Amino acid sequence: CASSLFGGQGSGANVLTF. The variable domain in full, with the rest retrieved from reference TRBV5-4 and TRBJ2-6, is ETGVTQSPTHLIKTRGQQVTLRCSSQSGHNTVSWYQQALGQGPQFIFQYYREEENGRGNFPPRFSGLQFPNYSSELNVNALELDDSALYLCASSLFGGQGSGANVLTFGAGSRLTVL.

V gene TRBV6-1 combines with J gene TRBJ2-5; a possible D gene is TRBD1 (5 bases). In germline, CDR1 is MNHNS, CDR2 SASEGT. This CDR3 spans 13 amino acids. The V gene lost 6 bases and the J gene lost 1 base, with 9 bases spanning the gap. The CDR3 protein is CASSRQIQETQYF. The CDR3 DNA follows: TGTGCCAGCAGCCGACAGATCCAAGAGACCCAGTACTTC.

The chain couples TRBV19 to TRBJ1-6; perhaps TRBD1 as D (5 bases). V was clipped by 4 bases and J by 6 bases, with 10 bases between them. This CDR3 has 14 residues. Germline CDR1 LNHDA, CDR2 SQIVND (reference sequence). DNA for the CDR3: TGTGCCAGTAGTAGCCGGGGGGTTAATTCACCCCTCCACTTT. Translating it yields CASSSRGVNSPLHF.

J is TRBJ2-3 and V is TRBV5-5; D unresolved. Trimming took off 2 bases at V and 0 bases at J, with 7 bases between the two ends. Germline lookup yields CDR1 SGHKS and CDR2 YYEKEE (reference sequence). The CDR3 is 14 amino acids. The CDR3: CASSFGTSTDTQYF. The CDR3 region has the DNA TGTGCCAGCAGCTTTGGAACTAGCACAGATACGCAGTATTTT. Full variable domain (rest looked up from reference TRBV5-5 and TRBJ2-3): DAGVTQSPTHLIKTRGQQVTLRCSPISGHKSVSWYQQVLGQGPQFIFQYYEKEERGRGNFPDRFSARQFPNYSSELNVNALLLGDSALYLCASSFGTSTDTQYFGPGTRLTVL.

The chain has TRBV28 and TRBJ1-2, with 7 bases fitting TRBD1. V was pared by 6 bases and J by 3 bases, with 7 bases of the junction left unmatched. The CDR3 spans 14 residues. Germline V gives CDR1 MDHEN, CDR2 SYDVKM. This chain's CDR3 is CASRRQGQDYGYTF. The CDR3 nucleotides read TGTGCCAGCAGACGACAGGGTCAGGACTATGGCTACACCTTC.

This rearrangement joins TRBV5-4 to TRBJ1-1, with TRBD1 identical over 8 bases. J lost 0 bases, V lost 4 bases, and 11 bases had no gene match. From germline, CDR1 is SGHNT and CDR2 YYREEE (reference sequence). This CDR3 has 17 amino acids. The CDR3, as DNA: TGTGCCAGCAGCCCCGATGTGGGACAGGCGATGAACACTGAAGCTTTCTTT. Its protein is CASSPDVGQAMNTEAFF. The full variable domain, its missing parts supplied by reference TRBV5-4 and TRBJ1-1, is ETGVTQSPTHLIKTRGQQVTLRCSSQSGHNTVSWYQQALGQGPQFIFQYYREEENGRGNFPPRFSGLQFPNYSSELNVNALELDDSALYLCASSPDVGQAMNTEAFFGQGTRLTVV.

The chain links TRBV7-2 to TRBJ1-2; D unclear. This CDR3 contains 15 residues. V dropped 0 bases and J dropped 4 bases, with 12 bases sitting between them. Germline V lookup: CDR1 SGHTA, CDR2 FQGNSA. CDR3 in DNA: TGTGCCAGCAGCTTAGCGTTCGGGGATACCTATGGCTACACCTTC. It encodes CASSLAFGDTYGYTF.

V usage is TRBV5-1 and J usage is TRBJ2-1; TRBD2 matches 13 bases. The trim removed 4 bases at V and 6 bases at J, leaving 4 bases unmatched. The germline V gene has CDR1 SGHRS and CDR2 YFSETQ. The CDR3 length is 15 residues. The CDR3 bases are TGCGCCAGCAGCCCTACTAGCGGGGGGGCCAATGAGCAGTTCTTC. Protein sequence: CASSPTSGGANEQFF.